The 30 T cell receptor beta chains below come from one sample, sequenced in a study of blood T cell repertoires in COVID-19. TCRdb's copy holds only in-frame clones and misses some; the assay was immunoSEQ multiplex PCR. This table has approximately 170,000 clones, over 75% appearing once. The sample taken for sequencing was PBMCs or T cells enriched from blood (not recorded which). All receptors come from a man aged 35 to 55 who had recovered from COVID-19.

The genes are TRBV24-1 and TRBJ2-1; D uncertain. Per germline, CDR1 KGHDR and CDR2 SFDVKD. The CDR3 consists of 16 residues. V lost 1 base to trimming and J lost 0 bases, with 9 bases between them. The DNA of the CDR3 is TGTGCCACCAGTGATTTTCAGGCGAGCTCCTACAATGAGCAGTTCTTC. Amino acid sequence: CATSDFQASSYNEQFF.

J is TRBJ1-2 and V is TRBV4-1; D might be TRBD1 (6 bases). Trimming shortened V by 0 bases and J by 8 bases, and 19 bases separated the two germline ends. Germline V lookup: CDR1 MGHRA, CDR2 YSYEKL. CDR3 length: 16 amino acids. The CDR3 protein is CASSQDYVPGAGGYTF. CDR3 sequence (DNA): TGCGCCAGCAGCCAAGATTATGTTCCAGGGGCCGGAGGCTACACCTTC.

V is TRBV21-1 and J is TRBJ2-3; the DNA was not compared with TRBD2, the D call given in the table. TRBV21-1 is marked as a pseudogene. CDR3 length: 17 amino acids. The CDR3 loop reads CASSFKKGLADTDTQYF. The CDR3 DNA is TGTGCCAGCAGCTTCAAAAAGGGACTAGCGGACACAGATACGCAGTATTTT.

The DNA of the CDR3 is TGTGCCAGCACGGGGGAGGAGAACACTGAAGCTTTCTTT. It is translated as CASTGEENTEAFF. The chain couples TRBV9 to TRBJ1-1, with D maybe TRBD1 (5 bases). With 6 bases removed from V and 1 base from J, the gap between germline ends came to 10 bases. The CDR3 has 13 residues. The germline V gene has CDR1 SGDLS and CDR2 YYNGEE. The full variable domain, rest sourced from reference TRBV9 and TRBJ1-1, is DSGVTQTPKHLITATGQRVTLRCSPRSGDLSVYWYQQSLDQGLQFLIQYYNGEERAKGNILERFSAQQFPDLHSELNLSSLELGDSALYFCASTGEENTEAFFGQGTRLTVV.

The chain links TRBV24-1 to TRBJ2-2; the match to TRBD1 covers 7 bases. The CDR3 length is 17 residues. The V gene end was trimmed by 2 bases and the J gene end by 5 bases; junction bases not matched to a gene: 10. The germline V gene encodes CDR1 KGHDR and CDR2 SFDVKD. CDR3: CATSDWGPKGQTGELFF. The CDR3 nucleotides are TGTGCCACCAGTGATTGGGGCCCTAAGGGACAGACCGGGGAGCTGTTTTTT.

The chain has TRBV5-1 and TRBJ2-6; possible D gene TRBD2, 5 bases. V was pared by 2 bases and J by 0 bases, with 6 bases between. Germline values: CDR1 SGHRS, CDR2 YFSETQ. The CDR3 extends over 15 amino acids. CDR3 DNA: TGCGCCAGCAGCTTAGGGAGCTCTGGGGCCAACGTCCTGACTTTC. This codes for CASSLGSSGANVLTF.

V usage is TRBV3-1 (or the pseudogene TRBV3-2) and J usage is TRBJ2-5, with TRBD2 identical over 12 bases. Trimming took 1 base from V and 4 from J; bases not matched to a gene: 13. The germline V gene encodes CDR1 LGHDT and CDR2 YNNKEL (reference sequence). There are 19 residues in the CDR3. CDR3 residues: CASSQGILRLAGALETQYF. The CDR3, as DNA: TGTGCCAGCAGCCAAGGTATCCTTAGACTAGCGGGGGCCCTAGAGACCCAGTACTTC.

The chain joins TRBV30 to TRBJ2-5; D may be TRBD1 (5 bases). Germline V CDR1 and CDR2: GTSNPN, SVGIG (reference sequence). The CDR3 consists of 15 residues. Between the trimmed V and J ends, which lost 4 bases and 4 bases, there was a span of 19 bases. CDR3 in DNA: TGTGCCTGGACCCTCTTAGGGGCCCAAGGAGAGACCCAGTACTTC. Amino acid sequence: CAWTLLGAQGETQYF.

V and J are TRBV11-2 and TRBJ2-3; no clear D gene. V lost 5 bases to trimming and J lost 4 bases, with 7 bases between them. Germline V gene sequence: CDR1 SGHAT, CDR2 FQNNGV. This CDR3 is built from 12 residues. CDR3 in DNA: TGTGCCAGCAGCCCGGCGGCAGATACGCAGTATTTT. It specifies CASSPAADTQYF.

V gene TRBV19 combines with J gene TRBJ1-2; 8 nucleotides line up with TRBD1. Unmatched junction bases numbered 5, after V lost 7 bases and J lost 4 bases. Germline values: CDR1 LNHDA, CDR2 SQIVND (reference sequence). The CDR3 loop spans 13 amino acids. The CDR3 nucleotides are TGTGCCAGTACCCGACAGGGGACCTATGGCTACACCTTC. This codes for CASTRQGTYGYTF. Combining the CDR3 with reference TRBV19 and TRBJ1-2 gives the whole variable domain DGGITQSPKYLFRKEGQNVTLSCEQNLNHDAMYWYRQDPGQGLRLIYYSQIVNDFQKGDIAEGYSVSREKKESFPLTVTSAQKNPTAFYLCASTRQGTYGYTFGSGTRLTVV.

The chain has TRBV5-6 and TRBJ1-1; a weak D match, TRBD1 (6 bases). Germline CDR1 and CDR2: SGHDT and YYEEEE. The CDR3 sequence is 16 residues long. Trimming stripped 2 bases from V and 1 base from J, with 15 bases between. This chain's CDR3 is CASSLGFEGENTEAFF. The CDR3 bases are TGTGCCAGCAGCTTAGGTTTTGAGGGGGAGAACACTGAAGCTTTCTTT. Looking up the rest from reference TRBV5-6 and TRBJ1-1 gives the full variable domain: DAGVTQSPTHLIKTRGQQVTLRCSPKSGHDTVSWYQQALGQGPQFIFQYYEEEERQRGNFPDRFSGHQFPNYSSELNVNALLLGDSALYLCASSLGFEGENTEAFFGQGTRLTVV.

This rearrangement joins TRBV19 to TRBJ1-6, with D hard to call. The CDR3 has 13 amino acids. Trimming left V 7 bases short and J 13 bases short, with 17 bases between. Germline lookup yields CDR1 LNHDA and CDR2 SQIVND (reference sequence). The CDR3 bases are TGTGCCAGTACCACCACTAAGCTTCTCCCCCTCCACTTT. Translating it yields CASTTTKLLPLHF.

The chain carries TRBV30 and TRBJ1-1; TRBD1 matches at 10 bases. The CDR3 runs to 14 residues. The junction had 3 bases not matched to a gene; V was cut back by 1 base and J by 4 bases. Germline V gene lookup returns CDR1 GTSNPN and CDR2 SVGIG (reference sequence). CDR3 DNA: TGTGCCTGGAGTGCCGGGACAGGGGCCACTGAAGCTTTCTTT. Its translation is CAWSAGTGATEAFF.

The chain is built from TRBV3-1 (or the pseudogene TRBV3-2) and TRBJ1-1, with a weak D call TRBD1 (5 bases). The CDR3 is 14 residues long. From germline, CDR1 is LGHDT and CDR2 YNNKEL (reference sequence). V lost 0 bases to trimming and J lost 3 bases, with 8 bases between them. The CDR3 coding sequence is TGTGCCAGCAGCCAAGAACAGGCTTACACTGAAGCTTTCTTT. Translated, it gives CASSQEQAYTEAFF.

The chain links TRBV18 to TRBJ2-7; 12 bases are a match to TRBD2. Germline trimming cut 2 bases from V and 0 bases from J; bases unmatched to any gene: 5. There are 17 residues in the CDR3. Germline lookup yields CDR1 KGHSH and CDR2 LQKENI. The CDR3 reads CASSPRTSGASSYEQYF. The DNA for the CDR3 is TGTGCCAGCTCACCAAGGACTAGCGGGGCGAGCTCCTACGAGCAGTACTTC.

The chain combines TRBV9 with TRBJ1-2, with 7 positions matching TRBD1. In germline, CDR1 is SGDLS, CDR2 YYNGEE. The CDR3 spans 14 residues. After removal of 3 bases from V and 2 bases from J, the junction contained 4 bases not matched to a gene. Written as DNA, the CDR3 is TGTGCCAGCAGCGGGGACAGTTTAAACTATGGCTACACCTTC. It is translated as CASSGDSLNYGYTF.

The chain has TRBV10-3 and TRBJ2-1; D perhaps matches TRBD1 (5 bases). This CDR3 contains 13 residues. Trimming took off 6 bases at V and 5 bases at J, with 11 bases between the two ends. The germline CDR1 and CDR2 sequences are ENHRY and SYGVKD. The CDR3 loop is CAIRVGDHNEQFF. The CDR3 nucleotides are TGTGCCATCAGGGTAGGGGATCACAATGAGCAGTTCTTC.

This chain connects TRBV5-1 to TRBJ1-2; TRBD1 matches at 7 bases. Losses at the gene ends were 4 bases for V and 5 bases for J; bases not matched to a gene: 11. CDR1 SGHRS and CDR2 YFSETQ come from the germline V gene. The CDR3 is 15 residues long. In DNA form, the CDR3 reads TGCGCCAGCAGCGATCCCCGGGACAGCAAGTATGGCTACACCTTC. Amino acids: CASSDPRDSKYGYTF.

The J gene is TRBJ1-5, the V gene TRBV18; 7 bases align to TRBD1. Unmatched junction bases numbered 7, after V lost 0 bases and J lost 5 bases. The CDR3 runs to 16 residues. Germline V gives CDR1 KGHSH, CDR2 LQKENI. DNA for the CDR3: TGTGCCAGCTCACCACCATCCCAGGGGGTGGATCAGCCCCAGCATTTT. This sequence encodes CASSPPSQGVDQPQHF.

This chain uses TRBV11-2 with TRBJ2-2; no firm D call. The CDR3 is 11 residues long. Germline values: CDR1 SGHAT, CDR2 FQNNGV. V lost 2 bases to trimming and J lost 7 bases, with 2 bases between them. The CDR3 nucleotides are TGTGCCAGCAGCTTACGCGGGGAGCTGTTTTTT. Its translation: CASSLRGELFF.

This rearrangement joins TRBV7-9 to TRBJ1-5, with unresolved D. CDR3 size: 13 residues. V lost 0 bases and J 6 bases, leaving 6 bases between the germline ends. CDR1 and CDR2 (germline): SEHNR, FQNEAQ (reference sequence). CDR3: CASSLAEAQPQHF. The CDR3 nucleotides are TGTGCCAGCAGCTTAGCGGAGGCTCAGCCCCAGCATTTT.

The J gene is TRBJ2-3, the V gene TRBV30, with D perhaps TRBD1 (5 bases). Trimming removed 4 bases from V and 8 bases from J, with 16 bases in between. The germline V gene encodes CDR1 GTSNPN and CDR2 SVGIG (reference sequence). This CDR3 region has 13 residues. The CDR3 region has the DNA TGTGCCTGGATTCGTGGGGTTCAGGGTACGCAGTATTTT. Protein product: CAWIRGVQGTQYF.

As regards this clone: Compared with germline, one end of the junction differs, possibly owing to a read error. The chain uses TRBV10-2 and TRBJ1-2; tentative D call: TRBD1 (6 bases). The CDR3 sequence is 12 residues long. Germline V gene lookup returns CDR1 WSHSY and CDR2 SAAADI. This CDR3 reads CVSRRTDGGYTF. CDR3 nucleotide sequence: TGCGTCAGCAGAAGGACAGATGGGGGCTACACCTTC.

The chain carries TRBV5-1 and TRBJ2-5, with 7 bases matching TRBD1. CDR1 and CDR2 from the germline V gene are SGHRS and YFSETQ. The V segment lost 5 bases and the J segment 1 base; nucleotides outside the gene matches: 5. The CDR3 has 14 residues. The CDR3 nucleotides read TGCGCCAGCAGGGGACAGAGCTCCCAAGAGACCCAGTACTTC. Its protein product is CASRGQSSQETQYF.

The chain couples TRBV11-3 to TRBJ2-5, with 8 bases fitting TRBD2. CDR1 is SGHNT, CDR2 YENEEA, per germline. The CDR3 totals 15 residues. The ends lost 0 bases at V and 7 bases at J; junction bases unmatched: 7. The CDR3 loop is CASSLERTGGGTQYF. The CDR3, as DNA: TGTGCCAGCAGCTTAGAACGGACCGGGGGGGGGACCCAGTACTTC.

The chain recombines TRBV7-2 with TRBJ1-2, with 9 bases aligning to TRBD1. V shed 1 base and J 6 bases; nucleotides not matched to a gene: 3. The V gene's germline CDR1 is SGHTA and CDR2 FQGNSA. This CDR3 has 14 amino acids. The CDR3 reads CASSLGDRAHGYTF. The CDR3 nucleotides are TGTGCCAGCAGCTTAGGGGACAGGGCCCATGGCTACACCTTC.

This chain joins TRBV5-1 and TRBJ2-5, with 9 bases matching TRBD1. The CDR3 is 15 residues long. The V and J ends lost 1 base and 1 base, in that order; junction bases with no gene match: 2. Germline CDR1 and CDR2: SGHRS and YFSETQ. DNA of the CDR3: TGCGCCAGCAGCTTGACAGGGGGCCCCCAAGAGACCCAGTACTTC. It is translated as CASSLTGGPQETQYF.

J is TRBJ1-2 and V is TRBV2, with TRBD1 matching over 8 bases. The CDR3 is 16 amino acids. J lost 6 bases, V lost 7 bases, and 16 bases had no gene match. The germline V gene has CDR1 SNHLY and CDR2 FYNNEI. CDR3 sequence: CASITSRGRGQDGYTF. In DNA, the CDR3 is TGTGCCAGCATCACCTCCCGGGGCAGGGGGCAGGATGGCTACACCTTC.

The chain links TRBV5-1 to TRBJ1-1; D is unclear. CDR1 SGHRS and CDR2 YFSETQ come from the germline V gene. The V gene lost 6 bases and the J gene lost 0 bases, with 18 bases spanning the gap. The CDR3 has 16 amino acids. CDR3 protein: CASNPGEYMMNTEAFF. The CDR3 region has the DNA TGCGCCAGCAATCCAGGCGAATATATGATGAACACTGAAGCTTTCTTT.

The chain combines TRBV25-1 with TRBJ2-5; 7 bases fit TRBD1. This CDR3 comprises 15 residues. Unmatched junction bases numbered 4, after V lost 1 base and J lost 2 bases. Germline V lookup: CDR1 MGHDK, CDR2 SYGVNS. The CDR3 region has the DNA TGTGCCAGCAGTGAATCGGGACAGCCACAAGAGACCCAGTACTTC. Its translation is CASSESGQPQETQYF. The complete variable domain, with remaining parts taken from reference TRBV25-1 and TRBJ2-5, reads EADIYQTPRYLVIGTGKKITLECSQTMGHDKMYWYQQDPGMELHLIHYSYGVNSTEKGDLSSESTVSRIRTEHFPLTLESARPSHTSQYLCASSESGQPQETQYFGPGTRLLVL.